This T cell receptor beta chain was captured in a study of naive and memory T cell subsets. The beta constant-region primer was an equimolar mix of two oligonucleotides covering TRBC1 and TRBC2. Four rounds of PCR amplified the ligated cDNA using nested alpha and beta constant-region primers plus SP2. TCRdb reprocessed the UMI-ligation and nested PCR reads with MiXCR, giving one entry per CDR3 protein. The repertoire holds 120,000 or so distinct CDR3 sequences, with around a third as singletons. Study-wide findings and caveats: Over 85% of naive TCR sequences appeared only once, unlike memory subsets.

Points on this clonotype: The antigen remains undetermined.

Germline V gives CDR1 SGHRS, CDR2 YFSETQ. Trimming cost V 2 bases and J 6 bases; bases outside gene matches: 4. This CDR3 is built from 14 residues. Sequenced sample: central memory CD4+ T cells from blood. This sequence was found in a human donor in good health. The chain carries TRBV5-1 and TRBJ1-4; 7 bases align to TRBD1. The CDR3 region is CASSFRQGDEKLFF. The CDR3 DNA follows: TGCGCCAGCAGCTTTCGACAGGGAGATGAAAAACTGTTTTTT.